A few counts support the clone carrying this T cell receptor (beta chain). V shed 6 bases, J shed 11 bases, and the junction held 10 bases outside the gene matches. CDR3 length equals 13 residues. Germline CDR1 MDHEN, CDR2 SYDVKM. These data come from a study of T cells in Graves' hyperthyroidism and ophthalmopathy. The TCR beta CDR3 regions underwent amplification using RNA transcripts as the source. HTBI primers were employed in a first-round RT-PCR of the TCR CDR3. TCRdb reanalysed the multiplex PCR reads using MiXCR and keeps one entry per CDR3 protein. The table lists about 720,000 distinct CDR3 sequences, 16% of them singletons.

The receptor's source is a man between 18 and 35 years old with Graves' hyperthyroidism. The sequenced material came from blood. The chain has TRBV28 and TRBJ1-1, with 9 bases fitting TRBD1. The CDR3 region has the DNA TGTGCCAGCAGGGAACCGGGACAGGGCCCGGCTTTCTTT. Protein product: CASREPGQGPAFF.